The entry below describes one TCR beta chain. These data come from a study of blood T cell repertoires in COVID-19. Profiling relied on immunoSEQ multiplex PCR, and the TCRdb table lists in-frame clones only, not all of them. This table has about 270,000 clones, approximately 84% appearing once. Germline lookup yields CDR1 SGHDT and CDR2 YYEEEE. The CDR3 is 14 residues long. Trimming took off 0 bases at V and 8 bases at J, with 9 bases between the two ends. The sequence was collected from a man in his late teens or twenties who had recovered from COVID-19. Material for sequencing was PBMCs or T cells enriched from blood (not recorded which). The gene calls are TRBV5-6 and TRBJ1-6, with D possibly TRBD1 on 5 matching bases. As DNA, the CDR3 is TGTGCCAGCAGCTTGGGACAGAGTGATTCACCCCTCCACTTT. Translating it yields CASSLGQSDSPLHF.